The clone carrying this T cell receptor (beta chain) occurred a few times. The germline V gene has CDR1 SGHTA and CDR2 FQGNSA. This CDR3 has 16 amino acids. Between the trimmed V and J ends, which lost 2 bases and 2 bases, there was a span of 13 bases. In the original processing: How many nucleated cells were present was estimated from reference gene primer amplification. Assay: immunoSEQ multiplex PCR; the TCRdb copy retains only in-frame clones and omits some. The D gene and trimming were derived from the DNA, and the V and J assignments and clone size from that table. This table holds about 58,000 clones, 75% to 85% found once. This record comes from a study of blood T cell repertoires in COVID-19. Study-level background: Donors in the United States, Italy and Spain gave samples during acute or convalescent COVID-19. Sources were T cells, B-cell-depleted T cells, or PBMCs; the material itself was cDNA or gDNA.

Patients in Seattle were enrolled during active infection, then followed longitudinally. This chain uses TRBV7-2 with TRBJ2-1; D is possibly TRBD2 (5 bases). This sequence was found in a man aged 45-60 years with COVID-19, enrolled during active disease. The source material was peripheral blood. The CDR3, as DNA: TGTGCCAGCAGCTTATTTGGGAGTAACACCTACAATGAGCAGTTCTTC. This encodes CASSLFGSNTYNEQFF.